These T cell receptor beta chains were read from a single sample in a study of T cells in Graves' hyperthyroidism and ophthalmopathy. TCRdb reanalysed the multiplex PCR reads using MiXCR and keeps one entry per CDR3 protein. Of fewer than 900,000 distinct CDR3 sequences in the sample, over 15% were seen once. The specimen sequenced was blood. These receptors all come from a woman between 50 and 59 years old with Graves' hyperthyroidism that later progressed to Graves' ophthalmopathy. Each CDR3 is given with its conserved first and last residue. Each record gives: D gene, clone size, J gene, V gene, CDR3 length, CDR3 protein, CDR3 DNA. D genes are given only for firm matches. Size tells how often a clone was seen (once, few, many) or the class of an expanded clone, and some rows leave it out.

D gene: .
clone size: .
J gene: TRBJ1-1
V gene: TRBV19
CDR3 length: 15
CDR3 protein: CASSIPRQKNTEAFF
CDR3 DNA: TGTGCCAGTAGTATTCCGAGACAGAAGAACACTGAAGCTTTCTTT

D gene: .
clone size: .
J gene: TRBJ1-5
V gene: TRBV19
CDR3 length: 13
CDR3 protein: CASSIAAHQPQHF
CDR3 DNA: TGTGCCAGTAGTATAGCCGCACATCAGCCCCAGCATTTT

D gene: .
clone size: few
J gene: TRBJ2-2
V gene: TRBV3-1
CDR3 length: 16
CDR3 protein: CASSQDPGWGTGELFF
CDR3 DNA: TGTGCCAGCAGCCAAGATCCAGGCTGGGGGACCGGGGAGCTGTTTTTT

D gene: .
clone size: few
J gene: TRBJ2-7
V gene: TRBV27
CDR3 length: 14
CDR3 protein: CASSLSGSAREQYF
CDR3 DNA: TGTGCCAGCAGTTTATCGGGCAGCGCTAGGGAGCAGTACTTC

D gene: .
clone size: .
J gene: TRBJ1-1
V gene: TRBV25-1
CDR3 length: 15
CDR3 protein: CASSETRTAATEAFF
CDR3 DNA: TGTGCCAGCAGTGAAACCCGGACAGCGGCCACTGAAGCTTTCTTT

D gene: TRBD2
clone size: many
J gene: TRBJ2-5
V gene: TRBV11-2
CDR3 length: 14
CDR3 protein: CASSRTSGGQTQYF
CDR3 DNA: TGTGCCAGCAGCCGGACTAGCGGGGGCCAGACCCAGTACTTC

D gene: TRBD2
clone size: .
J gene: TRBJ2-5
V gene: TRBV12-3/TRBV12-4
CDR3 length: 18
CDR3 protein: CASSLGTSGDQYKETQYF
CDR3 DNA: TGTGCCAGCAGTTTAGGGACTAGCGGGGACCAATACAAAGAGACCCAGTACTTC

D gene: .
clone size: .
J gene: TRBJ2-7
V gene: TRBV10-2
CDR3 length: 13
CDR3 protein: CASSESTHYEQYF
CDR3 DNA: TGCGCCAGCAGTGAGTCGACTCATTACGAGCAGTACTTC

D gene: .
clone size: .
J gene: TRBJ2-7
V gene: TRBV7-2
CDR3 length: 14
CDR3 protein: CASSQRVRSYEQYF
CDR3 DNA: TGTGCCAGCAGCCAACGGGTCAGATCCTACGAGCAGTACTTC

D gene: .
clone size: many
J gene: TRBJ2-3
V gene: TRBV5-1
CDR3 length: 14
CDR3 protein: CASSLAHSTDTQYF
CDR3 DNA: TGCGCCAGCAGCTTGGCACACAGCACAGATACGCAGTATTTT

D gene: TRBD2
clone size: .
J gene: TRBJ2-3
V gene: TRBV20-1
CDR3 length: 13
CDR3 protein: CSATRGGADTQYF
CDR3 DNA: TGCAGTGCGACCCGCGGGGGGGCAGATACGCAGTATTTT

D gene: .
clone size: few
J gene: TRBJ1-3
V gene: TRBV20-1
CDR3 length: 15
CDR3 protein: CSARDQGDLGNTIYF
CDR3 DNA: TGCAGTGCTAGAGATCAAGGGGACCTGGGGAACACCATATATTTT

D gene: .
clone size: few
J gene: TRBJ1-2
V gene: TRBV27
CDR3 length: 12
CDR3 protein: CASSFGRYGYTF
CDR3 DNA: TGTGCCAGCAGTTTTGGCAGATATGGCTACACCTTC

D gene: .
clone size: .
J gene: TRBJ2-5
V gene: TRBV20-1
CDR3 length: 11
CDR3 protein: CSAGYQETQYF
CDR3 DNA: TGCAGTGCGGGGTACCAAGAGACCCAGTACTTC

D gene: TRBD2
clone size: .
J gene: TRBJ2-5
V gene: TRBV20-1
CDR3 length: 12
CDR3 protein: CSARGGQETQYF
CDR3 DNA: TGCAGTGCTCGGGGGGGTCAAGAGACCCAGTACTTC

D gene: .
clone size: many
J gene: TRBJ2-2
V gene: TRBV29-1
CDR3 length: 15
CDR3 protein: CSVVPGALNTGELFF
CDR3 DNA: TGCAGCGTTGTCCCGGGGGCTTTGAACACCGGGGAGCTGTTTTTT

D gene: .
clone size: .
J gene: TRBJ1-2
V gene: TRBV12-3/TRBV12-4
CDR3 length: 12
CDR3 protein: CASSYNLVGYTF
CDR3 DNA: TGTGCCAGCAGTTACAACCTAGTGGGCTACACCTTC

D gene: .
clone size: few
J gene: TRBJ1-5
V gene: TRBV15
CDR3 length: 13
CDR3 protein: CATSTEGYQPQHF
CDR3 DNA: TGTGCCACCAGCACAGAGGGATATCAGCCCCAGCATTTT

D gene: .
clone size: few
J gene: TRBJ2-5
V gene: TRBV11-2
CDR3 length: 15
CDR3 protein: CASSSRALEKETQYF
CDR3 DNA: TGTGCCAGCAGCTCCCGGGCCCTAGAAAAAGAGACCCAGTACTTC

D gene: TRBD1
clone size: .
J gene: TRBJ1-2
V gene: TRBV6-5
CDR3 length: 15
CDR3 protein: CASSNGDRGFYGYTF
CDR3 DNA: TGTGCCAGCAGTAACGGAGACAGGGGCTTCTATGGCTACACCTTC

D gene: TRBD2
clone size: .
J gene: TRBJ2-4
V gene: TRBV10-3
CDR3 length: 15
CDR3 protein: CAGSEVAGGSDIQYF
CDR3 DNA: TGTGCCGGCAGTGAAGTAGCGGGGGGCAGCGACATTCAGTACTTC

D gene: TRBD1
clone size: many
J gene: TRBJ2-1
V gene: TRBV5-5
CDR3 length: 17
CDR3 protein: CASSPRGGTGTYNEQFF
CDR3 DNA: TGTGCCAGCAGCCCAAGGGGCGGGACAGGAACCTACAATGAGCAGTTCTTC

D gene: .
clone size: many
J gene: TRBJ2-1
V gene: TRBV11-2
CDR3 length: 13
CDR3 protein: CASSHAPYNEQFF
CDR3 DNA: TGTGCCAGCAGTCACGCGCCTTACAATGAGCAGTTCTTC

D gene: .
clone size: few
J gene: TRBJ1-1
V gene: TRBV30
CDR3 length: 14
CDR3 protein: CAWSHDRMNTEAFF
CDR3 DNA: TGTGCCTGGAGCCACGACCGAATGAACACTGAAGCTTTCTTT

D gene: TRBD1
clone size: few
J gene: TRBJ1-4
V gene: TRBV3-1
CDR3 length: 14
CDR3 protein: CASSRGTENEKLFF
CDR3 DNA: TGTGCCAGCAGCCGTGGGACAGAAAATGAAAAACTGTTTTTT

D gene: .
clone size: .
J gene: TRBJ2-7
V gene: TRBV5-4
CDR3 length: 14
CDR3 protein: CASSQVRGSHEQYF
CDR3 DNA: TGTGCCAGCAGTCAAGTTCGGGGGAGCCACGAGCAGTACTTC

D gene: .
clone size: few
J gene: TRBJ2-1
V gene: TRBV12-3/TRBV12-4
CDR3 length: 13
CDR3 protein: CASKTYTYSEQFF
CDR3 DNA: TGTGCCAGCAAGACGTACACCTACAGTGAGCAGTTCTTC

D gene: TRBD1
clone size: many
J gene: TRBJ2-1
V gene: TRBV3-1
CDR3 length: 16
CDR3 protein: CASSLPGQGSENEQFF
CDR3 DNA: TGTGCCAGCAGCCTACCGGGACAGGGGTCGGAGAATGAGCAGTTCTTC

D gene: .
clone size: many
J gene: TRBJ1-1
V gene: TRBV19
CDR3 length: 11
CDR3 protein: CASAWNTEAFF
CDR3 DNA: TGTGCCAGTGCTTGGAACACTGAAGCTTTCTTT

D gene: TRBD2
clone size: .
J gene: TRBJ2-3
V gene: TRBV20-1
CDR3 length: 17
CDR3 protein: CSARDLFSGGRWDTQYF
CDR3 DNA: TGCAGTGCTAGAGATCTCTTTAGCGGGGGGAGATGGGATACGCAGTATTTT

D gene: .
clone size: .
J gene: TRBJ2-5
V gene: TRBV4-1
CDR3 length: 20
CDR3 protein: CASSQEVPASGTVTQETQYF
CDR3 DNA: TGCGCCAGCAGCCAAGAAGTCCCCGCTTCTGGCACGGTTACTCAAGAGACCCAGTACTTC

D gene: .
clone size: .
J gene: TRBJ2-1
V gene: TRBV3-1
CDR3 length: 14
CDR3 protein: CASSSGPTTNEQFF
CDR3 DNA: TGTGCCAGCAGCTCCGGGCCAACGACGAATGAGCAGTTCTTC

D gene: .
clone size: .
J gene: TRBJ2-2
V gene: TRBV27
CDR3 length: 15
CDR3 protein: CASSPEGLYTGELFF
CDR3 DNA: TGTGCCAGCAGTCCCGAGGGACTTTACACCGGGGAGCTGTTTTTT

D gene: .
clone size: few
J gene: TRBJ2-2
V gene: TRBV10-3
CDR3 length: 15
CDR3 protein: CAISGGDRNTGELFF
CDR3 DNA: TGTGCCATCAGTGGAGGAGACAGGAACACCGGGGAGCTGTTTTTT

D gene: TRBD1
clone size: .
J gene: TRBJ1-5
V gene: TRBV15
CDR3 length: 15
CDR3 protein: CATSRGQGGNQPQHF
CDR3 DNA: TGTGCCACCAGCAGAGGACAGGGAGGCAATCAGCCCCAGCATTTT

D gene: .
clone size: many
J gene: TRBJ2-3
V gene: TRBV2
CDR3 length: 12
CDR3 protein: CASSVTADTQYF
CDR3 DNA: TGTGCCAGCAGTGTTACCGCAGATACGCAGTATTTT

D gene: .
clone size: few
J gene: TRBJ1-2
V gene: TRBV7-2
CDR3 length: 14
CDR3 protein: CASSLIDQGPRDTF
CDR3 DNA: TGTGCCAGCAGCTTAATCGACCAGGGCCCTAGAGACACCTTC

D gene: TRBD1
clone size: few
J gene: TRBJ1-2
V gene: TRBV19
CDR3 length: 13
CDR3 protein: CASFDRANYGYTF
CDR3 DNA: TGTGCCAGTTTCGACAGGGCGAACTATGGCTACACCTTC

D gene: TRBD2
clone size: many
J gene: TRBJ2-2
V gene: TRBV7-8
CDR3 length: 16
CDR3 protein: CASSLTGGLFPGELFF
CDR3 DNA: TGTGCCAGCAGCTTAACGGGGGGGCTTTTCCCCGGGGAGCTGTTTTTT

D gene: TRBD1
clone size: .
J gene: TRBJ1-1
V gene: TRBV7-9
CDR3 length: 14
CDR3 protein: CASSPVPGQVEAFF
CDR3 DNA: TGTGCCAGCAGCCCAGTCCCGGGACAGGTTGAAGCTTTCTTT

D gene: TRBD1
clone size: .
J gene: TRBJ1-1
V gene: TRBV9
CDR3 length: 15
CDR3 protein: CASSVGQGANTEAFF
CDR3 DNA: TGTGCCAGCAGCGTAGGGCAGGGGGCGAACACTGAAGCTTTCTTT

D gene: .
clone size: few
J gene: TRBJ2-1
V gene: TRBV19
CDR3 length: 17
CDR3 protein: CASSIDVGLSSYNEQFF
CDR3 DNA: TGTGCCAGTAGTATAGATGTCGGACTGAGCTCCTACAATGAGCAGTTCTTC

D gene: .
clone size: .
J gene: TRBJ2-6
V gene: TRBV5-1
CDR3 length: 17
CDR3 protein: CASSPSGLPSGANVLTF
CDR3 DNA: TGCGCCAGCTCGCCCTCAGGGCTACCCTCTGGGGCCAACGTCCTGACTTTC

D gene: TRBD1
clone size: few
J gene: TRBJ2-2
V gene: TRBV7-7
CDR3 length: 15
CDR3 protein: CAGSSDRANTGELFF
CDR3 DNA: TGTGCTGGCAGCTCGGACAGGGCCAACACCGGGGAGCTGTTTTTT

D gene: .
clone size: few
J gene: TRBJ1-1
V gene: TRBV10-1
CDR3 length: 17
CDR3 protein: CASSEGLGADSNTEAFF
CDR3 DNA: TGCGCCAGCAGTGAAGGGCTGGGGGCAGATTCGAACACTGAAGCTTTCTTT